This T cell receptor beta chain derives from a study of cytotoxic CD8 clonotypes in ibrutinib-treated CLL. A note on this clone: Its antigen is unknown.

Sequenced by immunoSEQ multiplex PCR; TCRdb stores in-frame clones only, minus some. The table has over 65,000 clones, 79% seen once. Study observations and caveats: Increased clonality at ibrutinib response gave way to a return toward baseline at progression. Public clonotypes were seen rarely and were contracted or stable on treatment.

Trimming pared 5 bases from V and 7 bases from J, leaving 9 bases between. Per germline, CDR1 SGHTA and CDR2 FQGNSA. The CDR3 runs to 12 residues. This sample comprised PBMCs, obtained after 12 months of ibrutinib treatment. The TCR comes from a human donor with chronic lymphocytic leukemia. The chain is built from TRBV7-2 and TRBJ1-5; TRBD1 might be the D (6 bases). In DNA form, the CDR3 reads TGTGCCAGCAGCGTACAGGGACAGCCCCAGCATTTT. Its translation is CASSVQGQPQHF.